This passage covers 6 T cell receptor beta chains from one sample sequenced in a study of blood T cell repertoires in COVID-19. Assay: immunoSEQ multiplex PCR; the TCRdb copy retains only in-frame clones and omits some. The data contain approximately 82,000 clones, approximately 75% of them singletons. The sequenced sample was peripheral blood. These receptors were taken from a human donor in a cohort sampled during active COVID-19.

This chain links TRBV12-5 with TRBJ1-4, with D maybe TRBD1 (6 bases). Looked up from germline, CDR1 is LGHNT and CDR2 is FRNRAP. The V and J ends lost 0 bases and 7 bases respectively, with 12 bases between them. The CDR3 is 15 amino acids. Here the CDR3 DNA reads TGTGCTAGTGGTTTGGTACGGGGGGCCGGTGAAAAACTGTTTTTT. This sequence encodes CASGLVRGAGEKLFF.

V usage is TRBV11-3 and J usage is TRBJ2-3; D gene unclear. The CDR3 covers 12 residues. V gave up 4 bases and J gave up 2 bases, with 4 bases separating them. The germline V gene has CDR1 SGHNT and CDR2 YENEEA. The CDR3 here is CASSSNTDTQYF. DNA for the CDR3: TGTGCCAGCAGCTCCAACACAGATACGCAGTATTTT.

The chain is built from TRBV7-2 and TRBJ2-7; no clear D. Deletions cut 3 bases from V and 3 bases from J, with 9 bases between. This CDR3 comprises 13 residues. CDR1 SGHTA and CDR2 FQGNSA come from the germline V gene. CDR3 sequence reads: CASSFRRNYEQYF. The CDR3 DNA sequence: TGTGCCAGCAGCTTTCGCAGAAACTACGAGCAGTACTTC.

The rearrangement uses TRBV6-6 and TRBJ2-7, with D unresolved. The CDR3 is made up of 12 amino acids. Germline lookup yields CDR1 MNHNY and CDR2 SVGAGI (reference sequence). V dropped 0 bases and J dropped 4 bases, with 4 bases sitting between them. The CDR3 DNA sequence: TGTGCCAGCAGTTACTCTCTTTACGAGCAGTACTTC. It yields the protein CASSYSLYEQYF.

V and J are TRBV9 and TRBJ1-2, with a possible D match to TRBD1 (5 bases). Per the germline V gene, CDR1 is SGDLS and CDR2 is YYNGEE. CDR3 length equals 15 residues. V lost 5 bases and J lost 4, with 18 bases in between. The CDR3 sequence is CASSHQPGLGYGYTF. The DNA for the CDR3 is TGTGCCAGCAGTCACCAGCCAGGGTTAGGCTATGGCTACACCTTC.

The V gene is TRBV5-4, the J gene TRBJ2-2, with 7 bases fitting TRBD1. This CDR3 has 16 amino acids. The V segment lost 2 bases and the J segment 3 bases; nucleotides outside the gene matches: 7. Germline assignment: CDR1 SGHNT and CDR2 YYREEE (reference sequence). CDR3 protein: CASSFPGTVDTGELFF. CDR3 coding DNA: TGTGCCAGCAGCTTTCCCGGGACAGTCGACACCGGGGAGCTGTTTTTT.